This T cell receptor beta chain was captured in a study of T cells after yellow fever vaccination. Study summary: Researchers used SMART-Seq v4 Ultra Low Input to prepare fractions that had low cell numbers.

A note on this clonotype: As yet, its antigen is unknown.

V lost 6 bases and J lost 5; bases outside the gene matches: 6. The CDR3 has 15 amino acids. TCRdb redid the calling of the 5' RACE reads with MiXCR, one entry per CDR3 protein. The sample lists hundreds of thousands of distinct CDR3 sequences; roughly 22% were seen once. Whole-study findings and limits: The secondary response showed a weaker magnitude and a faster peak, day 5 versus 15.

Sequenced here: PBMCs, sampled roughly 20 days after the first yellow fever vaccination. This receptor was identified in a man between 18 and 29 years old who received the YFV17D yellow fever vaccine. J is TRBJ2-2 and V is TRBV12-3 or TRBV12-4, with 10 bases that match TRBD2. The CDR3: CASSRTSGTTGELFF. The DNA of the CDR3 is TGTGCCAGCAGCCGGACTAGCGGAACAACCGGGGAGCTGTTTTTT.